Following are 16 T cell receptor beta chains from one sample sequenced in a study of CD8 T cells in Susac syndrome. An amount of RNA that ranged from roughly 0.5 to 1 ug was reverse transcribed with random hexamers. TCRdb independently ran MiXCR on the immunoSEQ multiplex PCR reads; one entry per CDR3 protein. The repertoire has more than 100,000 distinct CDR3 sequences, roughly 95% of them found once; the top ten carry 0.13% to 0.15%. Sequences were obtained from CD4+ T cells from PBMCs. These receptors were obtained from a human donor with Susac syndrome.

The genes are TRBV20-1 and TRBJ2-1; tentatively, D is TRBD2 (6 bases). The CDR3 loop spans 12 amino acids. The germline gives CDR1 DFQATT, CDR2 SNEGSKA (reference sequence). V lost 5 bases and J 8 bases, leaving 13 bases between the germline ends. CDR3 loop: CSAGGRGYEQFF. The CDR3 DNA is TGCAGTGCTGGGGGGAGAGGGTATGAGCAGTTCTTC.

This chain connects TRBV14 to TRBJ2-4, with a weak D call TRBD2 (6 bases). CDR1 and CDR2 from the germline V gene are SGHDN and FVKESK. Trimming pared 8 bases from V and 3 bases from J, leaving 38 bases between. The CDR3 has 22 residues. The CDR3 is CASEEEVLAIHRELDGKNIQYF. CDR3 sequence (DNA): TGTGCCAGCGAGGAAGAGGTCCTTGCAATTCATCGGGAGTTAGACGGCAAAAACATTCAGTACTTC.

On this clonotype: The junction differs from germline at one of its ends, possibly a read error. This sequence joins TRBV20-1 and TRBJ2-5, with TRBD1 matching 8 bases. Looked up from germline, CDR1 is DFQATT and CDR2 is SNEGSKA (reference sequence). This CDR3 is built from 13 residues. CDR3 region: CSTGGSFQETQYF. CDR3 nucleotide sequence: TGTAGTACAGGGGGAAGCTTCCAAGAGACCCAGTACTTC.

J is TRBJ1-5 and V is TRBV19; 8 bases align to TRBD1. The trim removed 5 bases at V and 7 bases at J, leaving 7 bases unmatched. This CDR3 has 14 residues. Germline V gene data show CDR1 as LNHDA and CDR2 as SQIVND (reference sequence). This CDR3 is CASSVDRGGQPQHF. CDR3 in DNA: TGTGCCAGTAGTGTCGACAGGGGCGGGCAGCCCCAGCATTTT. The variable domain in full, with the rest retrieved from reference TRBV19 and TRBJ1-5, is DGGITQSPKYLFRKEGQNVTLSCEQNLNHDAMYWYRQDPGQGLRLIYYSQIVNDFQKGDIAEGYSVSREKKESFPLTVTSAQKNPTAFYLCASSVDRGGQPQHFGDGTRLSIL.

The CDR3 sequence: CATRTGSSDTQYF. As DNA, the CDR3 is TGTGCCACCCGGACAGGGTCGTCAGATACGCAGTATTTT. The chain links TRBV6-5 to TRBJ2-3; 8 nucleotides line up with TRBD1. This CDR3 has 13 amino acids. V lost 10 bases and J lost 4; bases outside the gene matches: 7. Germline V gene sequence: CDR1 MNHEY, CDR2 SVGAGI.

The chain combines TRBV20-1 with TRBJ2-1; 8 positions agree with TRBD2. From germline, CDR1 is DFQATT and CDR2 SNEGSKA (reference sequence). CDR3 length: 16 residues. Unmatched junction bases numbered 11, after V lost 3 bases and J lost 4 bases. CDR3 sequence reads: CSARSEREIVYNEQFF. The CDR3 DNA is TGCAGTGCTAGGAGTGAGCGGGAGATTGTTTACAATGAGCAGTTCTTC.

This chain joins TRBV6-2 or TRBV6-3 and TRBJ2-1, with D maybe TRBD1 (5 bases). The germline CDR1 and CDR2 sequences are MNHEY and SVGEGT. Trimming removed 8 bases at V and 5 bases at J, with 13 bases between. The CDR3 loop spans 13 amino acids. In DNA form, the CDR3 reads TGTGCCAGCCGCCTAGACAGCCACAATGAGCAGTTCTTC. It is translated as CASRLDSHNEQFF.

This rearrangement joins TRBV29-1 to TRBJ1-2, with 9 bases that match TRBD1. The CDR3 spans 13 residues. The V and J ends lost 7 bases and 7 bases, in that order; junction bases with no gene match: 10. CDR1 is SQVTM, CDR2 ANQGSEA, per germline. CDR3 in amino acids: CSAIETGGVGYTF. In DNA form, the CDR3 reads TGCAGCGCTATTGAGACAGGGGGAGTTGGCTACACCTTC.

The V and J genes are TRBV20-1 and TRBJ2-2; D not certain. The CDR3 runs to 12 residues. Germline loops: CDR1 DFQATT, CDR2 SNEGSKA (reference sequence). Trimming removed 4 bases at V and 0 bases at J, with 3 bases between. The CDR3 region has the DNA TGCAGTGCTATGTCGAACACCGGGGAGCTGTTTTTT. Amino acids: CSAMSNTGELFF.

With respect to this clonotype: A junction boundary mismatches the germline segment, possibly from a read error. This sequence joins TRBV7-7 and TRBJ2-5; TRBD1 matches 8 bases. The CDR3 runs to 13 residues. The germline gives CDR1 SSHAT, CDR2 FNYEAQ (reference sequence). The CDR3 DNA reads TGTGCTAGCAGCCCAGGGACAGGCCGGACCCAGTACTTC. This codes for CASSPGTGRTQYF.

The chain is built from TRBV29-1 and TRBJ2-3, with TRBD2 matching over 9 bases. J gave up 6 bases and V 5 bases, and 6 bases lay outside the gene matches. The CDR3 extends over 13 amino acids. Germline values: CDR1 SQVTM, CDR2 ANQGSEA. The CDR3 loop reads CSVLASGTDTQYF. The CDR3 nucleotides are TGCAGCGTTTTGGCTAGCGGGACGGATACGCAGTATTTT.

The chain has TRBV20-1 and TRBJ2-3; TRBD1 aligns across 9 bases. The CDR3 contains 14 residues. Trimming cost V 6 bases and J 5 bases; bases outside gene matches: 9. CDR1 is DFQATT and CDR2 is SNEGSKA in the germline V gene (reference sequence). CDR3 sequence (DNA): TGCAGTGCCATAGCACCGGGACAGGGAGATACGCAGTATTTT. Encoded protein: CSAIAPGQGDTQYF.

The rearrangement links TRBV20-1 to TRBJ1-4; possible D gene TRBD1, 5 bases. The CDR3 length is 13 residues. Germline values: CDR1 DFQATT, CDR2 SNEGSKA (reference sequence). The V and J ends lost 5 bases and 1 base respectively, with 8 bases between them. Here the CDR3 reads CSAPGGTNEKLFF. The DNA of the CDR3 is TGCAGTGCTCCCGGGGGAACTAATGAAAAACTGTTTTTT.

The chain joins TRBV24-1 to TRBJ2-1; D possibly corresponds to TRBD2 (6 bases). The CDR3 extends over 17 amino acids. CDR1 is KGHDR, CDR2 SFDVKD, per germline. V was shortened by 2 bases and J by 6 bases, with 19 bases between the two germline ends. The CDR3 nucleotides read TGTGCCACCAGTGATTCCCCCGGGAGAACTAGGAGCAATGAGCAGTTCTTC. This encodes CATSDSPGRTRSNEQFF.

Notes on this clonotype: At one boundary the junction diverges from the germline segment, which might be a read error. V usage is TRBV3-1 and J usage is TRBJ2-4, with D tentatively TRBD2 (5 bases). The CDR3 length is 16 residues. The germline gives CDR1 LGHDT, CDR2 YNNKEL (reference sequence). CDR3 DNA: TGTGCCAGCAGCCAAGATCGCGGGCTAGCCAGAAACATTCAGTACTTC. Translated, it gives CASSQDRGLARNIQYF.

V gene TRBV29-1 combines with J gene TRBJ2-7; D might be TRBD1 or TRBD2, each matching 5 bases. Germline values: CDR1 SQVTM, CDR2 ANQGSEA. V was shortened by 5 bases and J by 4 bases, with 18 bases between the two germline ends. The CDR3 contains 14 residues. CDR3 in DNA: TGCAGCGTTTGGTCGGGGCAGGACCGATACGAGCAGTACTTC. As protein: CSVWSGQDRYEQYF.